This T cell receptor beta chain was sequenced during a study of blood T cell repertoires in COVID-19. Study-level information: The samples span acute and convalescent COVID-19 from the United States, Italy and Spain. The analysed material was cDNA or gDNA that came from T cells, B-cell-depleted T cells, or PBMCs.

Libraries were prepared by immunoSEQ multiplex PCR; TCRdb keeps only in-frame clonotypes and omits some of them. The table lists around 70,000 clones, 80% to 90% of them singletons, with 18% in the top ten. Losses at the gene ends were 5 bases for V and 3 bases for J; bases not matched to a gene: 9. Germline lookup yields CDR1 KGHDR and CDR2 SFDVKD. CDR3 length equals 16 residues. Sequencing input: peripheral blood. The chain carries TRBV24-1 and TRBJ1-5; TRBD1 matches at 7 bases. The sequence derives from an older woman with acute or convalescent COVID-19. The CDR3 region has the DNA TGTGCCACCAGTGGCGAATCAACAGGGGCCAATCAGCCCCAGCATTTT. Translating gives CATSGESTGANQPQHF.